This T cell receptor (beta chain) was recovered during a study of T cell responses to AZD1222 COVID-19 vaccine. Study-level results: Targets within unmutated variant regions were reportedly found for nearly half of spike-specific TCRs.

Clones were read by immunoSEQ multiplex PCR, and TCRdb kept only the in-frame ones, dropping some. The profile shows approximately 130,000 clones, 93% of them singletons. The V gene lost 9 bases and the J gene lost 4 bases, with 15 bases spanning the gap. Germline-derived CDR1 and CDR2 are LNHDA and SQIVND (reference sequence). The length of the CDR3 is 13 residues. Note on this clone: Its specificity is not known.

The chain uses TRBV19 and TRBJ1-1; D might be TRBD1 (5 bases). The TCR sequence derives from an adult in good health. Sample: peripheral blood, taken on day 0 of AZD1222 vaccination. The DNA for the CDR3 is TGTGCCAGCCGAAATCTGGGGACCACTGAAGCTTTCTTT. Protein sequence: CASRNLGTTEAFF.